A selection of T cell receptor beta chains follows, all from one sample in a study of T cell changes during pregnancy in multiple sclerosis. Some clones are missing from TCRdb's copy, which holds only in-frame ones; the method was immunoSEQ multiplex PCR. The sample has tens of thousands of clones, about 92% seen once. The specimen comprised CD4+ T cells from peripheral blood mononuclear cells, sampled in the second trimester of pregnancy. These receptors came from a female donor with multiple sclerosis, enrolled in a pregnancy study. The CDR3 runs from the conserved cysteine through the conserved F or W. A D gene is named only where the DNA matches it firmly. Clone size is shown for a subset of rows, as once, few, many or a class of expanded clone.

v_call	j_call	d_call	clone_size	cdr3_nt	cdr3_aa
TRBV19	TRBJ2-1	-	once	TGTGCCAGTAGTATATTTGGGGAGTACAATGAGCAGTTCTTC	CASSIFGEYNEQFF
TRBV7-3	TRBJ2-2	TRBD2	-	TGTGCCAGCAGCTCTCGGGGGGTTAGCGGGTACGCGAACACCGGGGAGCTGTTTTTT	CASSSRGVSGYANTGELFF
TRBV19	TRBJ2-1	-	-	TGTGCCAGCCGACAGGCCGCCTACAATGAGCAGTTCTTC	CASRQAAYNEQFF
TRBV5-1	TRBJ2-5	TRBD2	-	TGCGCCAGCAGCCCCGGACTAGCGGGAGGGGGGGAGACCCAGTACTTC	CASSPGLAGGGETQYF
TRBV6-6	TRBJ2-4	-	-	TGTGCCAGCACCGCAGGCCTCTCCAAAAACATTCAGTACTTC	CASTAGLSKNIQYF
TRBV28	TRBJ2-7	-	-	TGTGCCAGCAGTTTCGGGAGCGGTGCCTACGAGCAGTACTTC	CASSFGSGAYEQYF
TRBV7-9	TRBJ2-1	TRBD2	-	TGTGCCAGCAGCCAGGCTAGCGGGAGTTACAATGAGCAGTTCTTC	CASSQASGSYNEQFF
TRBV7-3	TRBJ1-1	-	-	TGTGCCAGCAGCTTAGAGGGGGGGATGACTGAAGCTTTCTTT	CASSLEGGMTEAFF
TRBV10-2	TRBJ2-3	-	-	TGCGCCAGCAGGGGCTGGGGGATTAGCGGTAAATTCACAGATACGCAGTATTTT	CASRGWGISGKFTDTQYF
TRBV6-5	TRBJ1-1	TRBD1	-	TGTGCCAGCAGACGGACAGGGGAATGGGCTTTCTTT	CASRRTGEWAFF
TRBV4-3	TRBJ2-1	-	-	TGCGCCAGCAGCCAAGTAATTAGAACAGGGTCCTACAATGAGCAGTTCTTC	CASSQVIRTGSYNEQFF
TRBV9	TRBJ1-2	TRBD1	-	TGTGCCAGCAGGGAAACGGCCGGGACAGGGGTTAACTATGGCTACACCTTC	CASRETAGTGVNYGYTF
TRBV5-1	TRBJ2-5	TRBD2	-	TGCGCCAGCGGCCCGGGACCGCTGGGGGGGTCGTGGCAAGAGACCCAGTACTTC	CASGPGPLGGSWQETQYF
TRBV19	TRBJ1-2	-	-	TGTGCCAGTAGTATCAGGGGAAGAGATGGCTACACCTTC	CASSIRGRDGYTF
TRBV13	TRBJ2-1	TRBD2	-	TGTGCCAGCAGCCTAGGGACTAGCGGCAATCGGGAGCAGTTCTTC	CASSLGTSGNREQFF
TRBV6-1	TRBJ1-2	-	-	TGTGCCAGCAGCCCGACAGACCTCAACTATGGCTACACCTTC	CASSPTDLNYGYTF
TRBV19	TRBJ2-1	-	once	TGTGCCAGTAGTATAACAGTTGCCACCTACAATGAGCAGTTCTTC	CASSITVATYNEQFF
TRBV5-4	TRBJ2-7	TRBD2	-	TGTGCCAGCCGGGAGGGACACAGGGTGGACGAGCAGTACTTC	CASREGHRVDEQYF
TRBV10-3	TRBJ2-2	TRBD2	once	TGTGCCTCCACCCCGCGGGGGGGCGGGGAGCTGTTTTTT	CASTPRGGGELFF
TRBV27	TRBJ1-1	TRBD1	-	TGTGCCAGCAGCAAACAGGGGGCCTTCACTGAAGCTTTCTTT	CASSKQGAFTEAFF
TRBV29-1	TRBJ2-2	-	-	TGCAGCGTCCCGAACGAGGAGCTGCCCCGAACCGGGGAGCTGTTTTTT	CSVPNEELPRTGELFF